This passage covers 25 T cell receptor beta chains from one sample sequenced in a study of T cells in Graves' hyperthyroidism and ophthalmopathy. TCR beta CDR3 sequences were amplified from RNA transcripts. An initial round of RT-PCR targeting the TCR CDR3 relied on the HTBI primer set. TCRdb re-called the multiplex PCR reads with MiXCR, one entry per CDR3 protein. Altogether 280,000 or so distinct CDR3 sequences are present, less than 30% being singletons, with the ten largest covering 25% to 30%. Sequenced material: blood. The source is a man in his forties or fifties with Graves' hyperthyroidism that later progressed to Graves' ophthalmopathy.

This clonotype came up many times. The J gene is TRBJ2-5, the V gene TRBV4-1, with D tentatively TRBD2 (5 bases). V dropped 1 base and J dropped 4 bases, with 19 bases sitting between them. The CDR3 sequence is 17 residues long. Germline assignment: CDR1 MGHRA and CDR2 YSYEKL. This CDR3 reads CASSQGRGQQPGETQYF. CDR3 sequence (DNA): TGCGCCAGCAGCCAAGGGCGAGGGCAACAACCTGGAGAGACCCAGTACTTC.

The sample holds many counts of this clonotype. The chain employs TRBV6-1 and TRBJ2-5, with 11 bases identical to TRBD1. The ends lost 6 bases at V and 1 base at J; junction bases unmatched: 4. Germline lookup yields CDR1 MNHNS and CDR2 SASEGT. CDR3 length equals 15 residues. In DNA form, the CDR3 reads TGTGCCAGCAGGGACAGGGGGCTAGTCCAAGAGACCCAGTACTTC. Translating it yields CASRDRGLVQETQYF.

This clonotype was counted ten times or more. This sequence joins TRBV24-1 and TRBJ1-1; D remains unclear. Trimming shortened V by 3 bases and J by 1 base, and 8 bases separated the two germline ends. The germline V gene has CDR1 KGHDR and CDR2 SFDVKD. The CDR3 totals 14 residues. The CDR3 sequence: CATSDTPPNTEAFF. The CDR3 region has the DNA TGTGCCACCAGTGATACCCCTCCGAACACTGAAGCTTTCTTT.

The rearrangement links TRBV12-3 or TRBV12-4 to TRBJ1-3; 7 positions match TRBD1. CDR3 size: 14 residues. V was pared by 6 bases and J by 7 bases, with 9 bases of the junction left unmatched. CDR3 DNA sequence: TGTGCCAGCAGGACCCGACAGGGTAGGAACACCATATATTTT. As protein: CASRTRQGRNTIYF.

There are many counts of this clonotype. The chain links TRBV10-3 to TRBJ2-5; TRBD2 matches at 9 bases. Germline assignment: CDR1 ENHRY and CDR2 SYGVKD. The V and J ends lost 10 bases and 5 bases, in that order; junction bases with no gene match: 8. This CDR3 is 13 amino acids long. The CDR3 nucleotides read TGTGCCACCGCGGGAGGGCCTTGGGAGACCCAGTACTTC. It is translated as CATAGGPWETQYF.

In this sample, this clonotype turned up many times. This chain uses TRBV29-1 with TRBJ2-7, with D possibly being TRBD2 (5 bases). There are 11 residues in the CDR3. Germline V gene sequence: CDR1 SQVTM, CDR2 ANQGSEA. With 7 bases removed from V and 0 bases from J, the gap between germline ends came to 7 bases. CDR3 in DNA: TGCAGCGCCGGGAACTCCTACGAGCAGTACTTC. Its translation is CSAGNSYEQYF.

The sample holds a few counts of this clonotype. The V and J genes are TRBV12-3 or TRBV12-4 and TRBJ2-5, with D unresolved. Trimming left V 2 bases short and J 2 bases short, with 9 bases between. The CDR3 loop spans 14 amino acids. The CDR3 DNA reads as TGTGCCAGCAGTTTACGAGCAGGTCAAGAGACCCAGTACTTC. Protein: CASSLRAGQETQYF.

The gene calls are TRBV28 and TRBJ2-5; maybe TRBD2 (6 bases). The CDR3 runs 13 residues. Trimming cost V 9 bases and J 0 bases, with 11 bases left between them. The V gene's germline CDR1 is MDHEN and CDR2 SYDVKM. The CDR3 DNA sequence: TGTGCCAGTTTAAGCGGGTACCAAGAGACCCAGTACTTC. The encoded protein is CASLSGYQETQYF. The variable domain in full, completed from reference TRBV28 and TRBJ2-5, reads DVKVTQSSRYLVKRTGEKVFLECVQDMDHENMFWYRQDPGLGLRLIYFSYDVKMKEKGDIPEGYSVSREKKERFSLILESASTNQTSMYLCASLSGYQETQYFGPGTRLLVL.

This clonotype appeared a few times. The V and J genes are TRBV30 and TRBJ1-3, with no clear D. The CDR3 is made up of 14 amino acids. V lost 2 bases to trimming and J lost 2 bases, with 10 bases between them. CDR1 is GTSNPN and CDR2 is SVGIG in the germline V gene (reference sequence). CDR3 in DNA: TGTGCCTGGAGTCCAACCGCGGCTGGAAACACCATATATTTT. Translated, it gives CAWSPTAAGNTIYF.

The chain links TRBV6-1 to TRBJ1-6; D is uncertain. In germline, CDR1 is MNHNS, CDR2 SASEGT. The CDR3 length is 16 residues. The germline V and J ends were trimmed by 3 bases and 2 bases, with 11 bases remaining between them. The CDR3 sequence: CASSDLVSPYNSPLHF. DNA for the CDR3: TGTGCCAGCAGTGATTTAGTGAGCCCCTATAATTCACCCCTCCACTTT.

This clonotype has ten or more counts. The rearrangement links TRBV6-1 to TRBJ2-2; TRBD1 matches 9 bases. The CDR3 covers 15 residues. The germline V gene has CDR1 MNHNS and CDR2 SASEGT. J was trimmed by 5 bases and V by 6 bases; bases with no gene match: 7. The CDR3 DNA sequence: TGTGCCAGCAGCCGCGACAGGGGGTATACCGGGGAGCTGTTTTTT. Translation: CASSRDRGYTGELFF.

This clonotype was seen at least ten times. CDR3 bases: TGTGCCAGCAGCGCCTCCCGGGAGGGTTTCAACGAGCAGTACTTC. It codes for CASSASREGFNEQYF. V gene TRBV2 combines with J gene TRBJ2-7, with TRBD2 matching 8 bases. The trim removed 6 bases at V and 5 bases at J, leaving 12 bases unmatched. Germline CDR1 SNHLY, CDR2 FYNNEI. This CDR3 has 15 amino acids.

This clonotype was picked up many times. This chain joins TRBV5-1 and TRBJ1-5; tentatively, D is TRBD1 (6 bases). This CDR3 has 15 residues. Per the germline V gene, CDR1 is SGHRS and CDR2 is YFSETQ. Deletions cut 4 bases from V and 1 base from J, with 12 bases between. The CDR3 DNA reads TGCGCCAGCAGCGAAACAGGGACGAGCAATCAGCCCCAGCATTTT. It is translated as CASSETGTSNQPQHF.

The rearrangement joins TRBV27 to TRBJ1-5, with a possible D match to TRBD1 (6 bases). V lost 3 bases to trimming and J lost 3 bases, with 9 bases between them. The CDR3 spans 14 residues. Germline assignment: CDR1 MNHEY and CDR2 SMNVEV (reference sequence). The CDR3, as DNA: TGTGCCAGCAGTTTGGCAGGGGCCAATCAGCCCCAGCATTTT. Translating gives CASSLAGANQPQHF.

CDR3 DNA: TGTGCCAGCAGTTTTCGTCGACTGGACAGGGGTGCCCTCGATCAGCCCCAGCATTTT. This codes for CASSFRRLDRGALDQPQHF. The chain uses TRBV28 and TRBJ1-5; 9 nucleotides align to TRBD1. This CDR3 comprises 19 residues. The V gene's germline CDR1 is MDHEN and CDR2 SYDVKM. The J segment lost 5 bases and the V segment lost 3 bases, leaving 17 bases of the junction unmatched.

This clonotype turned up a few times. The V and J genes are TRBV3-1 and TRBJ2-5; 7 bases are shared with TRBD1. This CDR3 contains 14 residues. V shed 4 bases, J shed 1 base, and the junction held 3 bases outside the gene matches. Germline lookup yields CDR1 LGHDT and CDR2 YNNKEL (reference sequence). CDR3 bases: TGTGCCAGCAGCCTGACAGGGAGCCAAGAGACCCAGTACTTC. Translation: CASSLTGSQETQYF.

This clonotype was counted many times. The rearrangement joins TRBV7-9 to TRBJ2-7, with D tentatively TRBD1 (6 bases). Germline V gene data show CDR1 as SEHNR and CDR2 as FQNEAQ (reference sequence). The CDR3 is 13 amino acids. V lost 4 bases and J lost 10, with 17 bases in between. The CDR3 spells CASSSGQRLAQYF. DNA of the CDR3: TGTGCCAGCAGCTCAGGACAGAGGCTAGCACAGTACTTC.

In this sample, this clonotype turned up many times. This chain uses TRBV6-1 with TRBJ1-2, with unresolved D. The CDR3 has 15 amino acids. Between the trimmed V and J ends, which lost 1 base and 4 bases, there was a span of 13 bases. Germline-derived CDR1 and CDR2 are MNHNS and SASEGT. The CDR3 here is CASSEGNGLTYGYTF. DNA of the CDR3: TGTGCCAGCAGTGAAGGGAACGGGCTAACCTATGGCTACACCTTC.

This clonotype has ten or more counts. This chain joins TRBV27 and TRBJ2-2, with 9 bases fitting TRBD2. This CDR3 spans 18 amino acids. Unmatched junction bases numbered 10, after V lost 5 bases and J lost 0 bases. The germline gives CDR1 MNHEY, CDR2 SMNVEV (reference sequence). This CDR3 is CASSRKGTSLTNTGELFF. The CDR3 nucleotides are TGTGCCAGCAGTCGGAAAGGGACTAGCCTTACGAACACCGGGGAGCTGTTTTTT.

This clonotype was found many times. The J gene is TRBJ2-2, the V gene TRBV6-6; the D gene is possibly TRBD2 (6 bases). Germline V gene lookup returns CDR1 MNHNY and CDR2 SVGAGI (reference sequence). V lost 0 bases and J lost 7, with 12 bases in between. The CDR3 covers 15 residues. CDR3 sequence (DNA): TGTGCCAGCAGTTACTCTGGCGGGATTATCGGGGAGCTGTTTTTT. Translating gives CASSYSGGIIGELFF.

This clonotype was seen at least ten times. The chain carries TRBV6-1 and TRBJ2-2; perhaps TRBD2 as D (5 bases). V was shortened by 10 bases and J by 3 bases, with 15 bases between the two germline ends. Germline CDR1 and CDR2: MNHNS and SASEGT. The CDR3 has 14 amino acids. CDR3 DNA: TGTGCCACCCAATTAGGGAGTTACACCGGGGAGCTGTTTTTT. As protein: CATQLGSYTGELFF.

At least ten counts were recorded for this clonotype. This chain uses TRBV14 with TRBJ1-2, with D possibly TRBD1 on 5 matching bases. The V gene's germline CDR1 is SGHDN and CDR2 FVKESK. The CDR3 runs 14 residues. V was trimmed by 1 base and J by 6 bases, leaving 12 bases between them. Here the CDR3 DNA reads TGTGCCAGCAGCCAAGGGGGCGGGGAAGATGGCTACACCTTC. Protein product: CASSQGGGEDGYTF.

The sample holds many counts of this clonotype. V and J are TRBV7-2 and TRBJ2-2; no reliable D call. CDR1 and CDR2 (germline): SGHTA, FQGNSA. The CDR3 sequence is 14 residues long. V dropped 3 bases and J dropped 7 bases, with 12 bases sitting between them. The CDR3 DNA is TGTGCCAGCAGCTTCTCCCGCCAGGTCGGGGAGCTGTTTTTT. It specifies CASSFSRQVGELFF.

This clonotype was seen repeatedly, ten times or more. This chain joins TRBV20-1 and TRBJ2-2, with no clear D. CDR1 is DFQATT, CDR2 SNEGSKA, per germline (reference sequence). V was clipped by 6 bases and J by 4 bases, with 9 bases between them. The CDR3 runs 12 residues. The CDR3 loop reads CSAKRSTGELFF. CDR3 nucleotides: TGCAGTGCCAAGAGAAGCACCGGGGAGCTGTTTTTT.

This clonotype was counted ten times or more. The gene calls are TRBV11-1 and TRBJ1-3; the D is unclear. V was shortened by 5 bases and J by 0 bases, with 8 bases between the two germline ends. The germline CDR1 and CDR2 sequences are SGHAT and FQDESV (reference sequence). The CDR3 is 14 amino acids. CDR3 sequence reads: CASSRLLSGNTIYF. For the CDR3, the DNA is TGTGCCAGCAGCCGTCTTCTCTCTGGAAACACCATATATTTT.